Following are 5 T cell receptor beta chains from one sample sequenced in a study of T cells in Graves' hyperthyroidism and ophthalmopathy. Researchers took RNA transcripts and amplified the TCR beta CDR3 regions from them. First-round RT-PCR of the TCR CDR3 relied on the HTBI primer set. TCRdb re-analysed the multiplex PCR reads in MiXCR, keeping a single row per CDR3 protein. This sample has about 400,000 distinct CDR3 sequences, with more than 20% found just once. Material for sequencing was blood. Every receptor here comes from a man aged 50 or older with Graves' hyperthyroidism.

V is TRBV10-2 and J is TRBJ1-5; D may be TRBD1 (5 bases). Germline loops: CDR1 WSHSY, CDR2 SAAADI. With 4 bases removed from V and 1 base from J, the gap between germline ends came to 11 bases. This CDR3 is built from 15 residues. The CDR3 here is CASSGGEGSNQPQHF. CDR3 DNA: TGCGCCAGCAGTGGAGGGGAGGGGAGCAATCAGCCCCAGCATTTT.

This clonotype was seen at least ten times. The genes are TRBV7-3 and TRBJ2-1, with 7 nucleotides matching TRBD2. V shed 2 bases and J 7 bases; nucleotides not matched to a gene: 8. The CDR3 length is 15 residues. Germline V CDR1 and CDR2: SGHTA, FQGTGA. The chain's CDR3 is CASSLGWREFNEQFF. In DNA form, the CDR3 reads TGTGCCAGCAGCTTAGGCTGGCGGGAGTTTAATGAGCAGTTCTTC.

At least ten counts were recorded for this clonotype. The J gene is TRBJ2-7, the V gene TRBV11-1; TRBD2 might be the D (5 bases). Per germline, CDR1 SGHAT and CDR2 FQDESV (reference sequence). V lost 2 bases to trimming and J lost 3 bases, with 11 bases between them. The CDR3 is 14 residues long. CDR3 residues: CASSLSRTGYEQYF. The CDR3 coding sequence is TGTGCCAGCAGCTTATCTAGGACTGGCTACGAGCAGTACTTC.

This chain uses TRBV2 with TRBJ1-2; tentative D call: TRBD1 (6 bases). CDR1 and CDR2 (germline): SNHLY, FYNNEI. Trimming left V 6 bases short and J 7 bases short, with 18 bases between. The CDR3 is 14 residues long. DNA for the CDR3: TGTGCCAGCAGAAAGGAATGGGGGCTGAGTGGCTACACCTTC. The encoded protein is CASRKEWGLSGYTF.

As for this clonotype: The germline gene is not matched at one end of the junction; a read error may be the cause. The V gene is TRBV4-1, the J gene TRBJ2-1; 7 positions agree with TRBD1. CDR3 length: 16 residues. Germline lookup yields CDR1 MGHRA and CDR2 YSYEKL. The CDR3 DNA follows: TGTGCCAGCAGCCAAGGGGGCGGGCACGCCTACAATGAGCAGTTCTTC. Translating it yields CASSQGGGHAYNEQFF.